This is a list of T cell receptor beta chains from one sample in a study of metastatic and nonmetastatic thyroid tumors. MiXCR re-clonotyped the PCR reads for TCRdb. The table records about 20,000 clones, roughly 27% of them present only once. The sequencing sample was made of tumor tissue. Every receptor here comes from a male donor with papillary thyroid cancer or a benign thyroid nodule (not recorded which). Some clones in this sample may be carry-over from other donors' samples. The CDR3 runs from the conserved cysteine through the conserved F or W. The order of the fields is J gene, CDR3 length, D gene, clone size, V gene, CDR3 protein, CDR3 DNA. D genes are given only for firm matches. Not all rows give a size; the values are once, few, many and, for expanded clones, a class.

TRBJ2-2	12	TRBD1	-	TRBV5-1	CASRGGDGELFF	TGCGCCAGCAGAGGGGGCGACGGGGAGCTGTTTTTT
TRBJ1-4	13	-	-	TRBV11-2	CASSLFGTRELLF	TGTGCCAGCAGCCTCTTCGGGACCCGAGAACTGTTGTTT
TRBJ1-2	14	-	-	TRBV6-1	CASSEAIASYGYTF	TGTGCCAGCAGTGAAGCGATTGCCAGTTATGGCTACACCTTC
TRBJ2-1	13	-	many	TRBV7-8	CASSPSVYNEQFF	TGTGCCAGCAGCCCGTCCGTGTACAATGAGCAGTTCTTC
TRBJ2-5	14	-	once	TRBV4-2	CASSTISGQETQYF	TGTGCCAGCAGCACGATATCGGGACAAGAGACCCAGTACTTC
TRBJ2-7	12	-	many	TRBV3-1	CASSQVGLGQYF	TGTGCCAGCAGCCAAGTAGGGCTAGGGCAGTACTTC
TRBJ2-7	13	TRBD2	medium-sized	TRBV20-1	CSASWTSDYEQYF	TGCAGTGCTAGTTGGACTAGCGACTACGAGCAGTACTTC
TRBJ2-1	11	-	many	TRBV20-1	CSAPTSYEQFF	TGCAGTGCTCCAACTAGTTATGAGCAGTTCTTC
TRBJ1-3	14	-	few	TRBV2	CARNLGDSGNTIYF	TGTGCCAGAAATCTTGGGGACTCTGGAAACACCATATATTTT
TRBJ1-2	13	TRBD1	-	TRBV19	CARSIGQGGGSTF	TGTGCCCGTAGTATCGGCCAGGGGGGAGGCTCCACCTTC
TRBJ1-2	13	-	-	TRBV7-6	CASSPSGNYGYTF	TGTGCCAGCAGCCCCTCAGGGAACTATGGCTACACCTTC
TRBJ2-3	15	TRBD1	-	TRBV18	CASPPGTGGSDTQYF	TGTGCCAGCCCGCCGGGCACAGGGGGATCAGATACGCAGTATTTT
TRBJ2-1	11	-	many	TRBV2	CASRGGHEQFF	TGTGCCAGCAGAGGGGGGCATGAGCAGTTCTTC
TRBJ2-5	13	-	few	TRBV5-1	CASRPYQGETQYF	TGCGCCAGCAGGCCTTACCAGGGGGAGACCCAGTACTTC
TRBJ2-5	17	TRBD2	medium-sized	TRBV20-1	CSARPLRTSGFYETQYF	TGCAGTGCTAGACCTTTAAGGACTAGCGGGTTCTACGAGACCCAGTACTTC
TRBJ2-5	16	TRBD1	many	TRBV5-4	CASSLGGDRVRETQYF	TGTGCCAGCAGCTTGGGGGGGGACAGGGTAAGAGAGACCCAGTACTTC